This TCR beta chain emerged from a study of early T cells in non-severe SARS-CoV-2 infection. The CDR3 consists of 14 residues. V gave up 6 bases and J gave up 0 bases; unmatched junction bases: 5. Germline CDR1 is DFQATT and CDR2 is SNEGSKA (reference sequence). This clonotype was found many times. TCRdb itself ran the 5' RACE reads through MiXCR, one entry per CDR3 protein. The sample has roughly 60,000 distinct CDR3 sequences, around 6% seen once. The source is an adult who was a healthcare worker with PCR-confirmed SARS-CoV-2 infection or an uninfected control (not recorded which). The chain couples TRBV20-1 to TRBJ2-4; TRBD1 agrees at 7 bases. The sample comprised whole blood. CDR3 amino acids: CSADRDRAKNIQYF. In DNA, the CDR3 is TGCAGTGCAGACAGGGATAGAGCCAAAAACATTCAGTACTTC.